Shown below are 18 T cell receptor beta chains from a single sample sequenced in a study of cytomegalovirus exposure and HLA in healthy donors. 13 Jbeta primers and 60 Vbeta primers were used for the PCR. Clones were sequenced by immunoSEQ multiplex PCR, and TCRdb holds only the in-frame ones, with some missing. The sample has more than 250,000 clones, 70% to 90% seen once; the top ten hold roughly 2.1%. The source material was PBMCs. Every receptor here comes from a woman between 18 and 30 years old in good health and CMV-seronegative.

The chain joins TRBV6-1 to TRBJ1-1; TRBD1 might be the D (6 bases). The ends were cut back, 6 bases at V and 4 bases at J, with 18 bases in the middle. Germline V gives CDR1 MNHNS, CDR2 SASEGT. CDR3 size: 15 residues. In DNA, the CDR3 is TGTGCCAGCAGCCACGGGAGGGGGTTGGGCACTGAAGCTTTCTTT. Translating gives CASSHGRGLGTEAFF.

This clone was found once. The rearrangement joins TRBV5-1 to TRBJ2-1, with 11 positions matching TRBD2. Germline lookup yields CDR1 SGHRS and CDR2 YFSETQ. CDR3 length: 16 amino acids. V lost 4 bases to trimming and J lost 5 bases; unmatched junction nucleotides: 8. CDR3 nucleotides: TGCGCCAGCAGCCGGTTGGGACTAGCGGTAAACAATGAGCAGTTCTTC. It yields the protein CASSRLGLAVNNEQFF.

V gene TRBV10-3 combines with J gene TRBJ2-3; 8 nucleotides match TRBD2. Germline CDR1 ENHRY, CDR2 SYGVKD. V was pared by 9 bases and J by 4 bases, with 30 bases of the junction left unmatched. The CDR3 is 21 amino acids. The CDR3 sequence: CAIEEVVGTSGPYKVADTQYF. The CDR3, as DNA: TGTGCCATAGAAGAGGTTGTGGGGACTAGTGGGCCCTATAAAGTCGCAGATACGCAGTATTTT.

There are a few counts of this clone. This chain uses TRBV5-1 with TRBJ1-2; possible D gene TRBD1, 5 bases. V lost 4 bases, J lost 4 bases, and 11 bases lay in between. This CDR3 is built from 13 residues. Germline V lookup: CDR1 SGHRS, CDR2 YFSETQ. The CDR3 region is CASSIDRTYGYTF. The CDR3 DNA is TGCGCCAGCAGCATCGACAGAACCTATGGCTACACCTTC.

The CDR3: CASSSPGDGSYEQYF. For the CDR3, the DNA is TGCGCCAGCAGCTCGCCAGGGGACGGATCCTACGAGCAGTACTTC. The rearrangement links TRBV5-1 to TRBJ2-7, with D tentatively TRBD1 (6 bases). In germline, CDR1 is SGHRS, CDR2 YFSETQ. The CDR3 loop spans 15 amino acids. Trimming took 3 bases from V and 1 from J, leaving 14 bases between them.

This chain uses TRBV9 with TRBJ1-4; TRBD1 matches at 9 bases. Germline CDR1 SGDLS, CDR2 YYNGEE. This CDR3 comprises 15 residues. Trimming removed 0 bases from V and 6 bases from J; junction bases left unmatched: 3. CDR3 protein: CASSVGWTGDEKLFF. The CDR3 nucleotides read TGTGCCAGCAGCGTAGGTTGGACAGGGGATGAAAAACTGTTTTTT.

The gene calls are TRBV7-7 and TRBJ2-3, with D maybe TRBD2 (5 bases). V lost 5 bases and J lost 2, with 11 bases in between. The CDR3 is 14 residues long. The germline CDR1 and CDR2 sequences are SSHAT and FNYEAQ (reference sequence). The CDR3 here is CASSPRLNTDTQYF. The CDR3 bases are TGTGCCAGCAGCCCCCGACTAAACACAGATACGCAGTATTTT.

V and J are TRBV7-2 and TRBJ2-1; TRBD2 aligns across 15 bases. Trimming removed 4 bases from V and 1 base from J; junction bases left unmatched: 8. CDR1 and CDR2 from the germline V gene are SGHTA and FQGNSA. The CDR3 runs to 19 residues. As DNA, the CDR3 is TGTGCCAGCAGCTCCTACGGACTAGCGGGGGGGCCGTCCTACAATGAGCAGTTCTTC. It yields the protein CASSSYGLAGGPSYNEQFF.

The chain joins TRBV18 to TRBJ2-2; 10 nucleotides agree with TRBD1. Germline V lookup: CDR1 KGHSH, CDR2 LQKENI. Trimming cost V 4 bases and J 1 base; bases outside gene matches: 0. The CDR3 is made up of 15 amino acids. The chain's CDR3 is CASSRTGGNTGELFF. CDR3 in DNA: TGTGCCAGCTCACGGACAGGGGGGAACACCGGGGAGCTGTTTTTT.

The count of this clone is one. V is TRBV9 and J is TRBJ2-3, with 10 bases lining up with TRBD2. Germline V CDR1 and CDR2: SGDLS, YYNGEE. The CDR3 consists of 14 residues. V was clipped by 3 bases and J by 7 bases; unmatched bases: 5. The CDR3 sequence: CASSAASGGYTQYF. DNA of the CDR3: TGTGCCAGCAGCGCCGCTAGCGGGGGTTATACGCAGTATTTT.

The CDR3 DNA reads TGTGCCAGCAGCGTGGGTAGCCACAATGAGCAGTTCTTC. Amino acid sequence: CASSVGSHNEQFF. The J gene is TRBJ2-1, the V gene TRBV9, with D uncertain. The CDR3 is 13 amino acids. The V and J ends lost 2 bases and 5 bases respectively, with 8 bases between them. Germline V gene lookup returns CDR1 SGDLS and CDR2 YYNGEE. Variable domain in full (rest from reference TRBV9 and TRBJ2-1): DSGVTQTPKHLITATGQRVTLRCSPRSGDLSVYWYQQSLDQGLQFLIQYYNGEERAKGNILERFSAQQFPDLHSELNLSSLELGDSALYFCASSVGSHNEQFFGPGTRLTVL.

The table lists this clone with a few counts. The same CDR3 also results from other DNA sequences found in this sample. The chain uses TRBV2 and TRBJ2-5, with 13 bases fitting TRBD2. V lost 1 base to trimming and J lost 1 base; unmatched junction nucleotides: 0. Germline V gene sequence: CDR1 SNHLY, CDR2 FYNNEI. The CDR3 has 16 residues. CDR3 region: CASSEGLAGGQETQYF. The DNA for the CDR3 is TGTGCCAGCAGTGAAGGACTAGCGGGGGGCCAAGAGACCCAGTACTTC.

The CDR3 loop reads CASSSFPQGAMAQETQYF. Written as DNA, the CDR3 is TGTGCCAGCAGTTCCTTCCCCCAGGGGGCGATGGCCCAAGAGACCCAGTACTTC. The chain has TRBV7-6 and TRBJ2-5, with TRBD1 identical over 8 bases. CDR1 SGHVS and CDR2 FNYEAQ come from the germline V gene. Unmatched junction bases numbered 16, after V lost 6 bases and J lost 1 base. CDR3 length equals 18 residues.

This chain joins TRBV2 and TRBJ1-1, with unresolved D. Trimming removed 8 bases at V and 0 bases at J, with 10 bases between. Germline values: CDR1 SNHLY, CDR2 FYNNEI. This CDR3 region has 13 residues. The CDR3 loop reads CASGGFMNTEAFF. Here the CDR3 DNA reads TGTGCCAGCGGAGGTTTCATGAACACTGAAGCTTTCTTT.

This chain links TRBV11-2 with TRBJ2-7, with TRBD1 matching over 8 bases. The CDR3 is made up of 15 amino acids. The germline CDR1 and CDR2 sequences are SGHAT and FQNNGV. With V trimmed by 5 bases and J by 3 bases, 9 bases remained unmatched. Here the CDR3 reads CASSLGQGIVYEQYF. CDR3 DNA sequence: TGTGCCAGCAGCCTCGGACAGGGAATCGTCTACGAGCAGTACTTC.

V usage is TRBV27 and J usage is TRBJ1-2, with 8 bases matching TRBD1. CDR3 length equals 16 residues. The germline gives CDR1 MNHEY, CDR2 SMNVEV (reference sequence). V shed 3 bases, J shed 0 bases, and the junction held 6 bases outside the gene matches. This chain's CDR3 is CASSLTGERTNYGYTF. The CDR3, as DNA: TGTGCCAGCAGTTTGACAGGGGAGAGAACTAACTATGGCTACACCTTC.

The gene calls are TRBV7-9 and TRBJ1-6, with D unresolved. The V and J ends lost 5 bases and 7 bases respectively, with 15 bases between them. The length of the CDR3 is 15 residues. CDR1 SEHNR and CDR2 FQNEAQ come from the germline V gene (reference sequence). The CDR3 sequence is CASSPLDSINSPLHF. The CDR3 nucleotides read TGTGCCAGCAGCCCCCTAGATTCGATCAATTCACCCCTCCACTTT.

This chain links TRBV4-1 with TRBJ2-7; 9 nucleotides align to TRBD1. This CDR3 comprises 15 residues. V trimming: 4 bases; J trimming: 3 bases; junction bases outside the gene matches: 7. From germline, CDR1 is MGHRA and CDR2 YSYEKL. CDR3 protein: CASSLQEGQGYEQYF. The CDR3 DNA follows: TGCGCCAGCAGCCTACAGGAGGGACAGGGCTACGAGCAGTACTTC.